The sequence of this T cell receptor (beta chain) was determined in a study of CD8+ T cells in alopecia areata. Whole-study context: Those treated were given oral tofacitinib at 5 to 10 mg twice daily. After 6 to 18 months of tofacitinib, follow-up continued 6 months off drug. Whole-study results and caveats: Mice gave a clearer picture of TCR sharing than patients did, possibly for HLA-related reasons.

Trimming left V 3 bases short and J 9 bases short, with 15 bases between. Germline loops: CDR1 SGHVS, CDR2 FNYEAQ. The CDR3 totals 14 residues. Notes on this clone: Antigen specificity is unknown.

Extracted RNA was reverse transcribed, and the resulting cDNA served as sequencing template. Libraries were prepared by immunoSEQ multiplex PCR; TCRdb keeps only in-frame clonotypes and omits some of them. The sample carries around 99,000 clones, 84% recorded once. Treatment: oral pan-JAK inhibitor, 5-10 mg twice daily. The clonotype comes from a human donor with alopecia areata. The chain uses TRBV7-6 and TRBJ2-1; the D call may be TRBD1 or TRBD2 (5 bases each). The sequencing here drew on CD8+ T cells sorted from blood, taken at week 24, from a patient treated with tofacitinib. Here the CDR3 reads CASSFQMSGSEQFF. CDR3 in DNA: TGTGCCAGCAGCTTTCAAATGTCAGGGAGTGAGCAGTTCTTC.